These 21 T cell receptor beta chains were all obtained from the same sample, sequenced in a study of post-analysis software for immune sequencing data. Study-wide results and limits: Included in a set of about 5 TRBV segments more frequent in patients than controls were TRBV5-6, TRBV5-1 and TRBV20-1.

These receptors' targets are unknown. Sequencing libraries made from TCR beta cDNA carried unique molecular identifiers. TCRdb itself ran the PCR reads through MiXCR, one entry per CDR3 protein. The sample lists under 900,000 distinct CDR3 sequences; 53% were seen once. Input material: blood. The receptor set was obtained from a girl aged 10 to 17 with multiple sclerosis.

The genes are TRBV5-1 and TRBJ2-5, with D possibly matching TRBD2 (6 bases). The end of the DNA aligns better with TRBJ2-7, so the J call may be wrong. Germline V gene sequence: CDR1 SGHRS, CDR2 YFSETQ. The CDR3 is 14 residues long. CDR3 nucleotides: TGCGCCAGCAGCCTCCCTGGGGGGAACTACGAGCAGTACTTC. Its protein product is CASSLPGGNYEQYF.

This clonotype came up a few times. The chain has TRBV6-6 and TRBJ2-3; D uncertain. CDR3 length equals 14 residues. The V and J ends lost 2 bases and 2 bases respectively, with 8 bases between them. Germline-derived CDR1 and CDR2 are MNHNY and SVGAGI (reference sequence). CDR3 loop: CASSYPGYTDTQYF. Here the CDR3 DNA reads TGTGCCAGCAGTTACCCCGGGTACACAGATACGCAGTATTTT.

This clonotype was seen just once. This chain joins TRBV7-9 and TRBJ1-5; weak D call: TRBD1 (5 bases). The germline CDR1 and CDR2 sequences are SEHNR and FQNEAQ (reference sequence). V shed 0 bases and J shed 1 base, with 13 bases lying between them. This CDR3 is 17 amino acids long. The CDR3 DNA is TGTGCCAGCAGCTTAGCCAACGGGACGGTGAGCAATCAGCCCCAGCATTTT. Translation: CASSLANGTVSNQPQHF.

The V and J genes are TRBV29-1 and TRBJ2-1, with D maybe TRBD1 (5 bases). The J call may be in error: the DNA end matches TRBJ2-7 better. Germline-derived CDR1 and CDR2 are SQVTM and ANQGSEA. This CDR3 spans 13 amino acids. CDR3 DNA sequence: TGCAGCGTTGACATTGCAGGGACCTACGAGCAGTACTTC. It is translated as CSVDIAGTYEQYF.

V and J are TRBV14 and TRBJ2-4; the D gene could be TRBD1 or TRBD2 (6 bases each). Germline V gene data show CDR1 as SGHDN and CDR2 as FVKESK. This CDR3 is 16 amino acids long. V lost 1 base and J 3 bases, leaving 13 bases between the germline ends. The CDR3 is CASSQGGARDKNIQYF. The CDR3 bases are TGTGCCAGCAGCCAAGGGGGGGCACGAGACAAAAACATTCAGTACTTC.

The chain employs TRBV12-3 or TRBV12-4 and TRBJ1-5; D uncertain. V gave up 4 bases and J gave up 1 base, with 17 bases separating them. The CDR3 spans 17 residues. The DNA for the CDR3 is TGTGCCAGCAGTTCCCCCGGGAAGGCCGTAAGCAATCAGCCCCAGCATTTT. This codes for CASSSPGKAVSNQPQHF.

This sequence joins TRBV20-1 and TRBJ2-1, with 9 positions matching TRBD2. The CDR3 sequence is 18 residues long. Germline assignment: CDR1 DFQATT and CDR2 SNEGSKA (reference sequence). V lost 6 bases to trimming and J lost 4 bases; unmatched junction nucleotides: 19. CDR3 protein: CSAPSGGRPSFGYNEQFF. In DNA, the CDR3 is TGCAGTGCCCCGAGCGGGGGGCGCCCTTCCTTTGGTTACAATGAGCAGTTCTTC.

The chain combines TRBV19 with TRBJ2-7; the match to TRBD1 covers 7 bases. The CDR3 is made up of 15 amino acids. Germline V gene data show CDR1 as LNHDA and CDR2 as SQIVND (reference sequence). V dropped 4 bases and J dropped 6; count of bases not matched to a gene: 12. The CDR3 sequence: CASSNPTGNNGEQYF. CDR3 coding DNA: TGTGCCAGTAGTAACCCGACAGGGAATAATGGCGAGCAGTACTTC.

This chain links TRBV10-3 with TRBJ1-4; D ambiguous. CDR1 and CDR2 (germline): ENHRY, SYGVKD. The CDR3 has 13 residues. Trimming took off 2 bases at V and 6 bases at J, with 7 bases between the two ends. The CDR3 protein is CAISERRDEKLFF. CDR3 in DNA: TGTGCCATCAGTGAGAGGCGGGATGAAAAACTGTTTTTT.

V is TRBV7-3 and J is TRBJ2-7, with 7 nucleotides matching TRBD1. The CDR3 spans 16 residues. Germline assignment: CDR1 SGHTA and CDR2 FQGTGA. The V segment lost 5 bases and the J segment 1 base; nucleotides outside the gene matches: 11. The CDR3, as DNA: TGTGCCAGCAGCCTAAAGCCGGGACAGAGATCCTACGAGCAGTACTTC. Protein sequence: CASSLKPGQRSYEQYF. The variable domain in full, completed from reference TRBV7-3 and TRBJ2-7, reads GAGVSQTPSNKVTEKGKYVELRCDPISGHTALYWYRQSLGQGPEFLIYFQGTGAADDSGLPNDRFFAVRPEGSVSTLKIQRTERGDSAVYLCASSLKPGQRSYEQYFGPGTRLTVT.

This clonotype was seen more than once but under ten times. The chain is built from TRBV5-1 and TRBJ2-5; no clear D. Germline assignment: CDR1 SGHRS and CDR2 YFSETQ. V lost 3 bases and J 1 base, leaving 10 bases between the germline ends. The CDR3 has 14 amino acids. CDR3: CASSSGFPQETQYF. The CDR3 nucleotides read TGCGCCAGCAGCTCGGGCTTCCCCCAAGAGACCCAGTACTTC.

The gene calls are TRBV25-1 and TRBJ2-7, with D hard to call. Trimming left V 2 bases short and J 2 bases short, with 13 bases between. CDR1 is MGHDK and CDR2 is SYGVNS in the germline V gene. The CDR3 is made up of 15 amino acids. The CDR3 nucleotides read TGTGCCAGCAGTGAACAAGGACCGCCGGCCTACGAGCAGTACTTC. It yields the protein CASSEQGPPAYEQYF.

The rearrangement uses TRBV9 and TRBJ2-3; 9 bases fit TRBD2. Germline V lookup: CDR1 SGDLS, CDR2 YYNGEE. There are 18 residues in the CDR3. Trimming at V came to 4 bases and at J to 6 bases, leaving 18 bases not matched to a gene. Here the CDR3 reads CASSYKRGSGGVYDTQYF. CDR3 sequence (DNA): TGTGCCAGCAGCTACAAGAGGGGTAGCGGGGGTGTTTACGATACGCAGTATTTT.

The chain joins TRBV20-1 to TRBJ2-7; TRBD1 is a possible D gene (6 bases). CDR3 size: 14 residues. Germline V lookup: CDR1 DFQATT, CDR2 SNEGSKA (reference sequence). With 3 bases removed from V and 4 bases from J, the gap between germline ends came to 16 bases. CDR3 DNA sequence: TGCAGTGCTAGTACAGGGACCCCCTTTTACGAGCAGTACTTC. Protein product: CSASTGTPFYEQYF.

Worth noting for this clonotype: The junction shows a germline mismatch at one end, possibly a read error. The chain links TRBV20-1 to TRBJ1-4; a possible D gene is TRBD1 (6 bases). The length of the CDR3 is 15 residues. CDR1 and CDR2 (germline): DFQATT, SNEGSKA (reference sequence). The CDR3, as DNA: TGCAGTGCTAATTTCCTGGGGGCGACTAATGAAAAACGGTTTTTT. It yields the protein CSANFLGATNEKRFF.

The gene calls are TRBV12-3 or TRBV12-4 and TRBJ2-7, with TRBD1 matching over 7 bases. The CDR3 spans 13 residues. The junction had 5 bases not matched to a gene; V was cut back by 5 bases and J by 4 bases. Here the CDR3 reads CASSRGHVYEQYF. The CDR3 DNA is TGTGCCAGCAGTAGGGGGCATGTGTACGAGCAGTACTTC.

This clonotype was observed a handful of times. V is TRBV20-1 and J is TRBJ2-5; TRBD2 agrees at 7 bases. The CDR3 length is 15 residues. Looked up from germline, CDR1 is DFQATT and CDR2 is SNEGSKA (reference sequence). The ends lost 3 bases at V and 2 bases at J; junction bases unmatched: 9. In DNA, the CDR3 is TGCAGTGCTAGGAGGGCTAGCGGTATACAAGAGACCCAGTACTTC. As protein: CSARRASGIQETQYF.

This chain uses TRBV20-1 with TRBJ2-1, with 10 bases fitting TRBD2. Per germline, CDR1 DFQATT and CDR2 SNEGSKA (reference sequence). The CDR3 loop spans 16 amino acids. V was clipped by 0 bases and J by 6 bases; unmatched bases: 8. The CDR3 region has the DNA TGCAGTGCTAGAGAAGGGGGACTAGCGATGGGCAATGAGCAGTTCTTC. Amino acids: CSAREGGLAMGNEQFF.

This clonotype was observed a few times. This chain connects TRBV6-1 to TRBJ2-4; TRBD1 matches at 7 bases. The assigned J gene may be wrong: the sequence end matches TRBJ2-7 better. The CDR3 sequence is 13 residues long. Germline-derived CDR1 and CDR2 are MNHNS and SASEGT. The CDR3 DNA is TGTGCCAGCAGTTCGGACAGGTGGAGCGAGCAGTACTTC. It translates to CASSSDRWSEQYF.

The rearrangement uses TRBV7-9 and TRBJ2-7; 8 positions match TRBD2. This CDR3 has 14 residues. Trimming cost V 7 bases and J 3 bases; bases outside gene matches: 8. Germline V lookup: CDR1 SEHNR, CDR2 FQNEAQ (reference sequence). The CDR3 sequence is CASTSSGRNYEQYF. The DNA of the CDR3 is TGTGCCAGCACTTCTAGCGGGCGGAACTACGAGCAGTACTTC.

This clonotype was counted only a few times. This rearrangement joins TRBV28 to TRBJ2-5; 7 positions agree with TRBD1. Germline V gene lookup returns CDR1 MDHEN and CDR2 SYDVKM. Trimming took 8 bases from V and 5 from J; bases not matched to a gene: 8. This CDR3 contains 13 residues. Here the CDR3 DNA reads TGTGCCAGCGAAAGAGGGGGCGGGGAGACCCAGTACTTC. Translation: CASERGGGETQYF.